This T cell receptor beta chain originates from a study of graft-versus-host responses after intestinal transplantation. Study results and caveats: Some GvH clones appeared in ileal mucosa or blood before recipient bone marrow.

Germline CDR1 reads WNHNN; CDR2 reads SYGVQD (reference sequence). V gave up 0 bases and J gave up 2 bases, with 10 bases separating them. The CDR3 contains 15 residues. A note on this clone: Its antigen is currently unknown.

Assay used: immunoSEQ multiplex PCR; TCRdb lists only in-frame clones, some missing. The sample has about 41,000 clones; around 96% are singletons. The TCR was taken from a human donor who was the organ donor for an intestinal transplant. This chain uses TRBV10-1 with TRBJ1-2, with D perhaps matching TRBD1 (6 bases). Here the sequenced sample was unstimulated CD8+ T cells sorted from spleen or lymph node cells, taken before transplant. The CDR3 sequence is CASSESRGHNYGYTF. DNA for the CDR3: TGCGCCAGCAGTGAGTCGCGGGGACACAACTATGGCTACACCTTC.